This entry lists 29 T cell receptor beta chains sequenced from one sample in a study of CD8+CD57+ T cells in acquired aplastic anemia. The study profiled TCR beta VDJ and CDR3 using genomic DNA as template. MiXCR, run by TCRdb on the reads, gives a single entry per CDR3 protein. The repertoire holds just over 150,000 distinct CDR3 sequences, with 40% to 60% as singletons. Whoever was chosen for sequencing had shown CD8+CD57+ cell expansion by flow cytometry. The specimen was sorted CD4+, CD8+, or CD8+CD57+ T cells (not recorded which) from PBMCs. These receptors came from a human donor with aplastic anemia.

The V gene is TRBV12-3 or TRBV12-4, the J gene TRBJ2-2; D may be TRBD2 (6 bases). The CDR3 extends over 15 amino acids. V gave up 3 bases and J gave up 1 base, with 9 bases separating them. The CDR3, as DNA: TGTGCCAGCAGTTTGGGAGGCCTGAACACCGGGGAGCTGTTTTTT. Its translation is CASSLGGLNTGELFF.

This CDR3 is CASTLGGAHNEQFF. Here the CDR3 DNA reads TGTGCCAGCACCCTGGGGGGGGCTCATAATGAGCAGTTCTTC. This chain joins TRBV7-9 and TRBJ2-1, with a weak D call TRBD2 (7 bases). CDR3 length equals 14 residues. Germline V gene lookup returns CDR1 SEHNR and CDR2 FQNEAQ (reference sequence). Trimming stripped 7 bases from V and 7 bases from J, with 17 bases between.

With respect to this clonotype: This may be a read error: a much more frequent sequence differs by one nucleotide. CDR3 bases: TGCGCCAGCAGCCTGGGGGAGGGAGGCACAGATACGCGGTATTTT. Its protein is CASSLGEGGTDTRYF. The chain recombines TRBV4-3 with TRBJ2-3; 7 bases are shared with TRBD2. The germline V gene encodes CDR1 LGHNA and CDR2 YSLEER. The CDR3 runs 15 residues.

The chain combines TRBV11-2 with TRBJ2-7; maybe TRBD2 (5 bases). The CDR3 is 12 amino acids. Trimming shortened V by 3 bases and J by 5 bases, and 8 bases separated the two germline ends. Germline values: CDR1 SGHAT, CDR2 FQNNGV. CDR3 in amino acids: CASSLRGNEQYF. CDR3 bases: TGTGCCAGCAGCTTGCGAGGGAACGAGCAGTACTTC.

The rearrangement links TRBV4-2 to TRBJ1-1; D unresolved. Trimming cost V 2 bases and J 0 bases, with 7 bases left between them. Germline V lookup: CDR1 LGHNA, CDR2 YNFKEQ. This CDR3 has 14 amino acids. CDR3 loop: CASSQSGMNTEAFF. CDR3 sequence (DNA): TGTGCCAGCAGCCAAAGCGGGATGAACACTGAAGCTTTCTTT.

V usage is TRBV2 and J usage is TRBJ1-6, with TRBD1 matching 9 bases. V dropped 5 bases and J dropped 7; count of bases not matched to a gene: 3. Germline loops: CDR1 SNHLY, CDR2 FYNNEI. There are 14 residues in the CDR3. CDR3 protein: CASSSGTGNSPLHF. The CDR3 region has the DNA TGTGCCAGCAGTTCCGGGACAGGGAATTCACCCCTCCACTTT.

This clonotype occurred a few times. The chain recombines TRBV24-1 with TRBJ2-7; D perhaps matches TRBD1 (6 bases). The V end was cut by 3 bases, the J end by 3 bases, with 8 bases between. This CDR3 is built from 13 residues. Germline V CDR1 and CDR2: KGHDR, SFDVKD. In DNA form, the CDR3 reads TGTGCCACCAGTGATGCCAGGGGCTACGAGCAGTACTTC. It codes for CATSDARGYEQYF.

This sequence joins TRBV4-1 and TRBJ2-2; D may match TRBD1 or TRBD2 (6 bases each). The CDR3 runs to 14 residues. The V end lost 7 bases, the J end lost 7 bases, and 16 bases lay between the germline ends. Germline V gene lookup returns CDR1 MGHRA and CDR2 YSYEKL. The CDR3 DNA is TGCGCCAGCACGACGGAGGGGGATGTCGGGGAGCTGTTTTTT. Translated: CASTTEGDVGELFF.

The chain employs TRBV7-8 and TRBJ2-5; D call uncertain. Germline-derived CDR1 and CDR2 are SGHVS and FQNEAQ. The V end was cut by 4 bases, the J end by 4 bases, with 13 bases between. The length of the CDR3 is 14 residues. The CDR3 nucleotides are TGTGCCAGCAGCTCCCGGTGGGGTCCAGAGACCCAGTACTTC. Residues: CASSSRWGPETQYF.

The table lists this clonotype with many counts. This chain connects TRBV7-8 to TRBJ2-1; TRBD1 aligns across 8 bases. Germline CDR1 reads SGHVS; CDR2 reads FQNEAQ. V gave up 5 bases and J gave up 8 bases; unmatched junction bases: 11. CDR3 length: 15 residues. In DNA, the CDR3 is TGTGCCAGCAGCCGTTCCAACAGGGGGGATCATGAGCAGTTCTTC. Its translation is CASSRSNRGDHEQFF.

This clonotype was seen many times. J is TRBJ2-1 and V is TRBV5-6; D is ambiguous. V was pared by 0 bases and J by 2 bases, with 12 bases between. There are 16 residues in the CDR3. Germline CDR1 and CDR2: SGHDT and YYEEEE. CDR3 coding DNA: TGTGCCAGCAGCTTGGGTCTAACAATGACCTACAATGAGCAGTTCTTC. Its protein product is CASSLGLTMTYNEQFF.

This clonotype was counted many times. The chain uses TRBV12-3 or TRBV12-4 and TRBJ2-7, with 8 bases that match TRBD1. This CDR3 region has 15 residues. V was clipped by 6 bases and J by 2 bases; unmatched bases: 9. CDR3 sequence (DNA): TGTGCCAGCAGCCCCAGACAGGGGCCAGCCTACGAGCAGTACTTC. Its protein product is CASSPRQGPAYEQYF.

This sequence joins TRBV3-1 and TRBJ1-4; a weak D match, TRBD1 (5 bases). The CDR3 length is 15 residues. V lost 4 bases, J lost 5 bases, and 14 bases lay in between. In germline, CDR1 is LGHDT, CDR2 YNNKEL (reference sequence). The CDR3 region has the DNA TGTGCCAGCAGCCTCAGGGCGGGGGGGAATGAAAAACTGTTTTTT. It is translated as CASSLRAGGNEKLFF.

The chain uses TRBV9 and TRBJ2-3; no reliable D call. V was shortened by 3 bases and J by 5 bases, with 10 bases between the two germline ends. CDR1 and CDR2 (germline): SGDLS, YYNGEE. This CDR3 has 13 residues. CDR3 nucleotides: TGTGCCAGCAGCGAAGGGTTCGGAGATACGCAGTATTTT. It translates to CASSEGFGDTQYF.

The chain couples TRBV19 to TRBJ2-2; D tentatively reads TRBD1 or TRBD2 (5 bases each). Trimming removed 5 bases from V and 7 bases from J, with 14 bases in between. Germline V lookup: CDR1 LNHDA, CDR2 SQIVND (reference sequence). The CDR3 covers 14 residues. CDR3 residues: CASSPQGEVGELFF. The CDR3 DNA follows: TGTGCCAGTAGTCCCCAGGGAGAGGTCGGGGAGCTGTTTTTT.

This rearrangement joins TRBV19 to TRBJ1-2, with D hard to call. Germline V CDR1 and CDR2: LNHDA, SQIVND (reference sequence). The CDR3 has 14 residues. V was clipped by 6 bases and J by 5 bases, with 16 bases between them. CDR3 in amino acids: CASRTTIGPYGYTF. The DNA of the CDR3 is TGTGCCAGTAGGACGACCATTGGACCTTATGGCTACACCTTC.

As concerns this clonotype: Possible read error: a much larger clone is one base away. CDR3 protein: CASSGGAQEQYF. The CDR3 DNA is TGTGCCAGCAGTGGAGGAGCCCAGGAGCAGTACTTC. The chain is built from TRBV6-1 and TRBJ2-7; D not resolved. The CDR3 covers 12 residues. Trimming took 4 bases from V and 7 from J, leaving 11 bases between them. Germline CDR1 and CDR2: MNHNS and SASEGT.

This rearrangement joins TRBV11-1 to TRBJ2-3; tentatively, D is TRBD1 (6 bases). The germline gives CDR1 SGHAT, CDR2 FQDESV (reference sequence). The CDR3 has 16 residues. V lost 3 bases to trimming and J lost 6 bases, with 19 bases between them. The DNA for the CDR3 is TGTGCCAGCAGCTTCGGGACAACATTCGGATACGATACGCAGTATTTT. It encodes CASSFGTTFGYDTQYF.

A note on this clonotype: This clone may be a read error of a much larger clone one base away. The J gene is TRBJ2-2, the V gene TRBV20-1; TRBD2 aligns across 9 bases. CDR3 size: 15 residues. Germline V gene lookup returns CDR1 DFQATT and CDR2 SNEGSKA (reference sequence). The CDR3 sequence: CSARDFAGGSGGLFF. The CDR3 DNA sequence: TGCAGTGCTAGAGATTTCGCGGGAGGGTCAGGGGGGCTGTTTTTT.

This clonotype came up many times. CDR3 bases: TGCAGCGTTGAAGGGGCAATGAAGCTAGCGGGTAAGAGGGATACGCAGTATTTT. It yields the protein CSVEGAMKLAGKRDTQYF. The chain couples TRBV29-1 to TRBJ2-3, with 8 bases that match TRBD2. The CDR3 is 18 amino acids. V shed 1 base, J shed 6 bases, and the junction held 18 bases outside the gene matches. The V gene's germline CDR1 is SQVTM and CDR2 ANQGSEA.

The rearrangement links TRBV7-2 to TRBJ1-1; D uncertain. The V end was cut by 6 bases, the J end by 0 bases, with 14 bases between. The CDR3 has 15 amino acids. CDR1 is SGHTA, CDR2 FQGNSA, per germline. The chain's CDR3 is CASRPEEAMNTEAFF. The DNA for the CDR3 is TGTGCCAGCAGACCCGAGGAGGCGATGAACACTGAAGCTTTCTTT.

This clonotype was picked up a small number of times. The chain links TRBV19 to TRBJ2-7; D is perhaps TRBD1 (6 bases). The CDR3 length is 12 residues. CDR1 is LNHDA and CDR2 is SQIVND in the germline V gene (reference sequence). V was trimmed by 5 bases and J by 4 bases, leaving 9 bases between them. The CDR3, as DNA: TGTGCCAGTAGTGGGGACACTTACGAGCAGTACTTC. Translated, it gives CASSGDTYEQYF.

In its sample, this clonotype was seen many times. The chain employs TRBV9 and TRBJ2-1; D call uncertain. Germline V lookup: CDR1 SGDLS, CDR2 YYNGEE. Trimming took 4 bases from V and 4 from J, leaving 9 bases between them. The CDR3 length is 13 residues. CDR3 DNA sequence: TGTGCCAGCAGCTCCCCCCTTTACAATGAGCAGTTCTTC. Amino acids: CASSSPLYNEQFF.

The V gene is TRBV10-3, the J gene TRBJ1-1; 11 nucleotides line up with TRBD1. Germline CDR1 and CDR2: ENHRY and SYGVKD. Trimming cost V 3 bases and J 4 bases; bases outside gene matches: 4. The CDR3 length is 15 residues. The CDR3 nucleotides are TGTGCCATCAGTGAAGGGACAGGGGGATCCACTGAAGCTTTCTTT. Encoded protein: CAISEGTGGSTEAFF.

V and J are TRBV19 and TRBJ2-2; D not resolved. Between the trimmed V and J ends, which lost 3 bases and 9 bases, there was a span of 5 bases. This CDR3 is built from 11 residues. Germline CDR1 and CDR2: LNHDA and SQIVND (reference sequence). CDR3 sequence (DNA): TGTGCCAGTAGTATTGGGTGGGAGCTGTTTTTT. Its protein product is CASSIGWELFF.

Comments on this clonotype: Since a much larger clone is just one base distant, this may be a read error. The chain links TRBV12-3 or TRBV12-4 to TRBJ2-1; 13 nucleotides match TRBD2. The CDR3 covers 17 residues. The DNA for the CDR3 is TGTGCCAGCAGTTTAACTATCGGACTAGCGGGAGAGAATGGGCAGTTCTTC. Residues: CASSLTIGLAGENGQFF.

This clonotype was counted only a few times. The V and J genes are TRBV7-3 and TRBJ2-7; D call uncertain. In germline, CDR1 is SGHTA, CDR2 FQGTGA. The CDR3 sequence is 12 residues long. The V end lost 5 bases, the J end lost 5 bases, and 10 bases lay between the germline ends. The CDR3 spells CASSLNSNEQYF. The CDR3 nucleotides read TGTGCCAGCAGCCTCAATTCTAACGAGCAGTACTTC.

This clonotype was observed a single time. The J gene is TRBJ2-1, the V gene TRBV20-1; 8 bases map to TRBD1. Germline values: CDR1 DFQATT, CDR2 SNEGSKA (reference sequence). The CDR3 consists of 13 residues. Trimming cost V 6 bases and J 8 bases; bases outside gene matches: 9. DNA for the CDR3: TGCAGTGCGCTAAGGGACAGGCGCGATGAGCAGTTCTTC. This sequence encodes CSALRDRRDEQFF.

The chain has TRBV7-2 and TRBJ2-2, with D unclear. This CDR3 region has 11 residues. Germline CDR1 is SGHTA and CDR2 is FQGNSA. Trimming stripped 5 bases from V and 7 bases from J, with 5 bases between. The CDR3 DNA reads as TGTGCCAGCAGCCGAAGCGGGGAGCTGTTTTTT. Its translation: CASSRSGELFF.